This T cell receptor beta chain was sequenced in a study of cytotoxic CD8 clonotypes in ibrutinib-treated CLL. Germline V lookup: CDR1 SGHAT, CDR2 FQNNGV. This CDR3 contains 16 residues. With V trimmed by 1 base and J by 2 bases, 7 bases remained unmatched. Some clones are missing from TCRdb's copy, which holds only in-frame ones; the method was immunoSEQ multiplex PCR. The repertoire holds tens of thousands of clones, with approximately 69% as singletons. The gene calls are TRBV11-2 and TRBJ1-2; 7 bases match TRBD1. The sample here was PBMCs, taken after 12 months of ibrutinib treatment. This clonotype was sampled from a human donor with chronic lymphocytic leukemia. In DNA, the CDR3 is TGTGCCAGCAGCTTAGGCCTCACAGGGGAGAACTATGGCTACACCTTC. It codes for CASSLGLTGENYGYTF.